Following are 20 T cell receptor beta chains from one sample sequenced in a study of CD8+CD57+ T cells in acquired aplastic anemia. The template for TCR beta VDJ and CDR3 sequence profiling was genomic DNA. In TCRdb, the reads were re-called with MiXCR into one record per CDR3 protein. This table has 200,000 to 300,000 distinct CDR3 sequences, 82% appearing once. Before being chosen for sequencing, patients had shown CD8+CD57+ cell expansion by flow cytometry. Sequenced sample: sorted CD4+, CD8+, or CD8+CD57+ T cells (not recorded which) from PBMCs. The receptors come from a human donor with aplastic anemia.

In this sample, this clonotype turned up once. The chain couples TRBV7-8 to TRBJ2-3; 7 bases line up with TRBD1. The V and J ends lost 6 bases and 15 bases, in that order; junction bases with no gene match: 21. Germline CDR1 is SGHVS and CDR2 is FQNEAQ. This CDR3 region has 15 residues. The CDR3 sequence: CASREGGQSTQTLYF. The CDR3 DNA reads as TGTGCCAGCAGGGAAGGGGGACAGAGCACACAGACGCTTTATTTT.

Comments on this clonotype: A junction boundary mismatches the germline segment, possibly from a read error. V gene TRBV11-3 combines with J gene TRBJ2-3; D is ambiguous. The germline V gene has CDR1 SGHNT and CDR2 YENEEA. The CDR3 covers 14 residues. The CDR3 DNA follows: TGTGCCAGCAGCTTAGCGGTGGCTCCCGATACGCGGTATTTT. It codes for CASSLAVAPDTRYF.

As for this clonotype: The junction and the germline gene differ at one end; a read error may be behind it. The V gene is TRBV7-9, the J gene TRBJ2-3, with TRBD1 identical over 8 bases. The V gene's germline CDR1 is SEHNR and CDR2 FQNEAQ (reference sequence). The length of the CDR3 is 13 residues. Written as DNA, the CDR3 is TGTGCCGGCCAGGGGGCGGGCACAGATCCGCACTATTTT. Translating it yields CAGQGAGTDPHYF.

V gene TRBV13 combines with J gene TRBJ2-3; D may correspond to TRBD1 or TRBD2 (5 bases each). This CDR3 has 14 amino acids. Germline loops: CDR1 PRHDT, CDR2 FYEKMQ (reference sequence). The germline V and J ends were trimmed by 2 bases and 12 bases, with 18 bases remaining between them. The CDR3 DNA follows: TGTGCCAGCAGCTTACGGGACGGTGGCTTGAACCAGTATTTT. It codes for CASSLRDGGLNQYF.

The J gene is TRBJ1-2, the V gene TRBV10-3; D is possibly TRBD1 (5 bases). There are 17 residues in the CDR3. From germline, CDR1 is ENHRY and CDR2 SYGVKD. V dropped 8 bases and J dropped 7 bases, with 29 bases sitting between them. The CDR3 loop is CAIDDYSGRQGKRGYTF. DNA for the CDR3: TGTGCCATCGATGACTACTCAGGGAGGCAAGGGAAACGTGGCTACACCTTC.

In regard to this clonotype: Because the CDR3's place on the DNA is in doubt, the DNA is left out and the CDR3 is given as listed by TCRdb. This chain links TRBV7-8 with TRBJ2-1; the table calls TRBD2, which could not be checked here. The CDR3 is made up of 22 amino acids, end residues included. Germline V gene sequence: CDR1 SGHVS, CDR2 FQNEAQ. CDR3 residues: CDSSLYICSARDPNYPYNEQFF.

This clonotype was detected only once. V is TRBV7-9 and J is TRBJ1-6, with 7 bases aligning to TRBD1. V dropped 4 bases and J dropped 19; count of bases not matched to a gene: 19. Germline lookup yields CDR1 SEHNR and CDR2 FQNEAQ (reference sequence). The CDR3 length is 15 residues. The CDR3 spells CASSSSGGQQAHQHF. CDR3 nucleotide sequence: TGTGCCAGCAGCTCGAGCGGGGGACAGCAAGCCCACCAACACTTT.

About this clonotype itself: The missing conserved phenylalanine or tryptophan at the end of this CDR3 makes a read error likely. Because the CDR3's place on the DNA is in doubt, the DNA is left out and the CDR3 is given as listed by TCRdb. The chain joins TRBV2 to TRBJ2-3. Germline V gene data show CDR1 as SNHLY and CDR2 as FYNNEI. The CDR3 comprises 14 residues, both ends counted. CDR3 amino acids: CASSNAGSPDTLYV.

The chain joins TRBV7-2 to TRBJ1-2, with D possibly matching TRBD1 (6 bases). Germline CDR1 and CDR2: SGHTA and FQGNSA. V was trimmed by 3 bases and J by 7 bases, leaving 18 bases between them. The CDR3 has 15 amino acids. In DNA form, the CDR3 reads TGTGCCAGCAGCTTCGGTGGGGGCGCGGTCGCTGGCTACACCTTC. Protein product: CASSFGGGAVAGYTF.

This rearrangement joins TRBV11-3 to TRBJ1-1; D is unclear. Germline assignment: CDR1 SGHNT and CDR2 YENEEA. The CDR3 loop spans 14 amino acids. Trimming removed 1 base from V and 3 bases from J, with 9 bases in between. The CDR3 region is CASSLGGIHTEAFF. The CDR3 bases are TGTGCCAGCAGCTTAGGTGGGATTCACACTGAAGCTTTCTTT.

As concerns this clonotype: At one boundary the junction diverges from the germline segment, which might be a read error. The chain uses TRBV9 and TRBJ2-5; D gene ambiguous. This CDR3 contains 14 residues. Germline CDR1 reads SGDLS; CDR2 reads YYNGEE. The CDR3 DNA sequence: TGTGCCACCAGAGGAGCTGGGAACAAACAGTACTTCGACTTC. Its translation: CATRGAGNKQYFDF.

This clonotype has a single count. Germline is not matched at one junction end, which may reflect a read error. This chain links TRBV7-2 with TRBJ2-3, with D perhaps matching TRBD2 (5 bases). The CDR3 spans 14 residues. The germline gives CDR1 SGHTA, CDR2 FQGNSA. In DNA, the CDR3 is TGTGCCAGTAGTATAGCGAGCGGAGCCGACAATCAGCAGTTT. This codes for CASSIASGADNQQF.

This chain joins TRBV7-9 and TRBJ1-1; weak D call: TRBD1 (6 bases). V was shortened by 4 bases and J by 1 base, with 13 bases between the two germline ends. The CDR3 runs to 15 residues. Germline V gene lookup returns CDR1 SEHNR and CDR2 FQNEAQ (reference sequence). The CDR3 loop reads CASSWQLTGNTEAFF. The CDR3 DNA reads TGTGCCAGCAGCTGGCAGCTGACAGGGAACACTGAAGCTTTCTTT.

The chain recombines TRBV9 with TRBJ1-1; D unclear. Trimming removed 0 bases from V and 7 bases from J, with 13 bases in between. This CDR3 is built from 14 residues. In germline, CDR1 is SGDLS, CDR2 YYNGEE. CDR3 bases: TGTGCCAGCAGCGTAGAGTACGGGTTGGGTGAAGCTTTCTTT. This translates into CASSVEYGLGEAFF.

The chain has TRBV7-3 and TRBJ2-7; D could derive from TRBD1 or TRBD2 (5 bases each). Germline-derived CDR1 and CDR2 are SGHTA and FQGTGA. V gave up 5 bases and J gave up 3 bases, with 14 bases separating them. This CDR3 is built from 14 residues. CDR3 bases: TGTGCCAGCAGCGGACGGGACCTAGTCTACGAGCAGTACTTC. Translation: CASSGRDLVYEQYF.

With regard to this clonotype: The conserved closing phenylalanine or tryptophan is absent in this CDR3, likely reflecting a read error. Because the CDR3's place on the DNA is in doubt, the DNA is left out and the CDR3 is given as listed by TCRdb. This sequence joins TRBV7-9 and TRBJ2-3; the DNA was not compared with TRBD2, the D call given in the table. Germline CDR1 and CDR2: SEHNR and FQNEAQ (reference sequence). The CDR3 is made up of 13 amino acids, end residues included. The CDR3 loop is CASSATSGVSTYT.

This clonotype was found once. The CDR3 carries no conserved terminal phenylalanine or tryptophan, so it likely arises from a read error. The DNA is left out, because the CDR3 cannot be placed on it with certainty; the CDR3 is given as TCRdb lists it. The rearrangement joins TRBV2 to TRBJ1-6; the DNA was not used to check the table's D call, TRBD1. The CDR3 totals 15 residues, both ends included. CDR1 and CDR2 from the germline V gene are SNHLY and FYNNEI. The CDR3 reads CASRAGGTAKSPFRS.

On this clonotype itself: Lacking the conserved final phenylalanine or tryptophan, this CDR3 likely reflects a read error. The DNA is left out, because the CDR3 cannot be placed on it with certainty; the CDR3 is given as TCRdb lists it. CDR3 in amino acids: CASSFQRSGGCDV. The chain links TRBV7-9 to TRBJ1-2. The V gene's germline CDR1 is SEHNR and CDR2 FQNEAQ (reference sequence). The CDR3 totals 13 residues, both ends included.

With respect to this clonotype: At one of its ends the junction is not consistent with the germline gene, which may arise from a read error. The chain combines TRBV7-2 with TRBJ2-3; tentative D call: TRBD2 (7 bases). The germline CDR1 and CDR2 sequences are SGHTA and FQGNSA. There are 14 residues in the CDR3. CDR3 loop: CASSLGGGYDNTFF. CDR3 bases: TGTGCCAGCAGCTTGGGGGGGGGCTATGATAACACGTTTTTT.

Comments on this clonotype: The junction differs from germline at one of its ends, possibly a read error. The CDR3 region has the DNA TGTGCCAGCAGCTTAGCGGTACAGACACCCAGTACTCCGGACTTC. This codes for CASSLAVQTPSTPDF. The gene calls are TRBV7-8 and TRBJ2-5; D uncertain. Per germline, CDR1 SGHVS and CDR2 FQNEAQ. The CDR3 runs 15 residues.